Listed here are 11 T cell receptor beta chains from one sample, sequenced in a study of blood T cell repertoires in COVID-19. The repertoire was sequenced with immunoSEQ multiplex PCR; TCRdb's copy has only in-frame clones and lacks some. The sample lists about 56,000 clones; approximately 77% were seen once. Sequences were obtained from peripheral blood. The receptors derive from an older woman with COVID-19, enrolled during active disease.

Only a few counts were recorded for this clone. The chain carries TRBV11-2 and TRBJ2-5; D might be TRBD1 (5 bases). The germline V and J ends were trimmed by 5 bases and 1 base, with 14 bases remaining between them. The CDR3 has 15 amino acids. In germline, CDR1 is SGHAT, CDR2 FQNNGV. The CDR3 coding sequence is TGTGCCAGCAGCGGGGCCCCCGACAGCCAAGAGACCCAGTACTTC. This translates into CASSGAPDSQETQYF.

The rearrangement joins TRBV13 to TRBJ2-3, with D possibly being TRBD2 (6 bases). Germline V gene sequence: CDR1 PRHDT, CDR2 FYEKMQ (reference sequence). This CDR3 has 14 amino acids. With 5 bases removed from V and 5 bases from J, the gap between germline ends came to 14 bases. As DNA, the CDR3 is TGTGCCAGCAGCCAGACTAGAAATAAAGATACGCAGTATTTT. This gives the protein CASSQTRNKDTQYF. The whole variable domain, remainder taken from reference TRBV13 and TRBJ2-3, is AAGVIQSPRHLIKEKRETATLKCYPIPRHDTVYWYQQGPGQDPQFLISFYEKMQSDKGSIPDRFSAQQFSDYHSELNMSSLELGDSALYFCASSQTRNKDTQYFGPGTRLTVL.

The gene calls are TRBV27 and TRBJ1-6; 7 bases fit TRBD1. Trimming at V came to 8 bases and at J to 12 bases, leaving 10 bases not matched to a gene. CDR1 and CDR2 (germline): MNHEY, SMNVEV (reference sequence). This CDR3 has 13 amino acids. CDR3 region: CASGDSRKEPLHF. CDR3 nucleotides: TGTGCCAGCGGGGACAGCCGAAAGGAACCCCTCCACTTT.

This clone appeared a few times. This chain links TRBV5-1 with TRBJ2-7; 7 bases match TRBD1. The CDR3 has 13 residues. Germline-derived CDR1 and CDR2 are SGHRS and YFSETQ. V was clipped by 4 bases and J by 4 bases; unmatched bases: 5. CDR3 amino acids: CASSGDSGYEQYF. In DNA form, the CDR3 reads TGCGCCAGCAGCGGGGACAGTGGTTACGAGCAGTACTTC. The variable domain in full, with the rest retrieved from reference TRBV5-1 and TRBJ2-7, is KAGVTQTPRYLIKTRGQQVTLSCSPISGHRSVSWYQQTPGQGLQFLFEYFSETQRNKGNFPGRFSGRQFSNSRSEMNVSTLELGDSALYLCASSGDSGYEQYFGPGTRLTVT.

The CDR3 region is CASSLVTSTEAFF. CDR3 sequence (DNA): TGCGCCAGCAGCTTGGTAACAAGCACTGAAGCTTTCTTT. This chain connects TRBV5-1 to TRBJ1-1; unclear D gene. V was clipped by 0 bases and J by 4 bases, with 7 bases between them. There are 13 residues in the CDR3. Germline loops: CDR1 SGHRS, CDR2 YFSETQ. The full variable domain, rest sourced from reference TRBV5-1 and TRBJ1-1, is KAGVTQTPRYLIKTRGQQVTLSCSPISGHRSVSWYQQTPGQGLQFLFEYFSETQRNKGNFPGRFSGRQFSNSRSEMNVSTLELGDSALYLCASSLVTSTEAFFGQGTRLTVV.

The rearrangement uses TRBV4-1 and TRBJ2-3; 8 bases map to TRBD2. The CDR3 extends over 17 amino acids. The germline gives CDR1 MGHRA, CDR2 YSYEKL. J was trimmed by 0 bases and V by 1 base; bases with no gene match: 6. The CDR3 DNA is TGCGCCAGCAGCCAAGTGGCAAGCGGGAGAAGCACAGATACGCAGTATTTT. Encoded protein: CASSQVASGRSTDTQYF.

This clone has more than one count but fewer than ten. The V gene is TRBV29-1, the J gene TRBJ2-1; TRBD2 matches 7 bases. This CDR3 has 13 amino acids. The V segment lost 3 bases and the J segment 6 bases; nucleotides outside the gene matches: 5. The V gene's germline CDR1 is SQVTM and CDR2 ANQGSEA. CDR3 loop: CSVEASGPNEQFF. The DNA of the CDR3 is TGCAGCGTTGAGGCTAGCGGCCCCAATGAGCAGTTCTTC.

The chain couples TRBV19 to TRBJ2-3, with D tentatively TRBD1 (5 bases). Trimming pared 1 base from V and 2 bases from J, leaving 10 bases between. This CDR3 contains 15 residues. Germline loops: CDR1 LNHDA, CDR2 SQIVND (reference sequence). The CDR3 here is CASSIGQGFTDTQYF. The CDR3 coding sequence is TGTGCCAGTAGTATAGGTCAGGGATTCACAGATACGCAGTATTTT.

The V call is TRBV10-2, the J call TRBJ2-3; 10 nucleotides match TRBD2. V trimming: 2 bases; J trimming: 4 bases; junction bases outside the gene matches: 6. Germline values: CDR1 WSHSY, CDR2 SAAADI. The CDR3 is 16 residues long. The CDR3 coding sequence is TGCGCCAGCAGTGAGCCCTCTAGCGGGGGAGCAGATACGCAGTATTTT. It yields the protein CASSEPSSGGADTQYF.

The V and J genes are TRBV3-1 (or the pseudogene TRBV3-2) and TRBJ2-3; 10 nucleotides match TRBD2. From germline, CDR1 is LGHDT and CDR2 YNNKEL (reference sequence). The length of the CDR3 is 16 residues. The junction had 13 bases not matched to a gene; V was cut back by 11 bases and J by 2 bases. DNA of the CDR3: TGTGCCGGATCAAGGACTAGCGGATATCCCACAGATACGCAGTATTTT. As protein: CAGSRTSGYPTDTQYF.

The genes are TRBV4-2 and TRBJ1-2; 9 nucleotides align to TRBD1. There are 14 residues in the CDR3. Trimming at V came to 3 bases and at J to 6 bases, leaving 5 bases not matched to a gene. From germline, CDR1 is LGHNA and CDR2 YNFKEQ. This CDR3 reads CASSHPDRGDGYTF. In DNA form, the CDR3 reads TGTGCCAGCAGCCACCCCGACAGGGGGGATGGCTACACCTTC.